This is a list of T cell receptor beta chains from one sample in a study of shared clonotypes between healthy human individuals. Measured with immunoSEQ multiplex PCR; TCRdb has only the in-frame clones, and not every one. The sample contains 2 million to 2.5 million clones, approximately 94% of which appear only once. The specimen sequenced was naive CD8+ T cells sorted from blood. The receptors were sampled from a young man in good health. CDR3s leave out the opening cysteine and the closing phenylalanine or tryptophan.

v_gene	j_gene	len	CDR3aa
TRBV4-1	TRBJ2-7	15	ASSQDRPSGSGGEQY
TRBV9	TRBJ2-7	10	ASSGTSYEQY
TRBV7-3	TRBJ2-5	11	ASSSSGKETQY
TRBV2	TRBJ2-2	10	ASAKGTGELF
TRBV5-1	TRBJ2-2	15	ASSLKQGESYTGELF
TRBV5-5	TRBJ1-2	11	ASSLEDFYGYT
TRBV27	TRBJ2-7	13	ASSLSIAGENEQY
TRBV9	TRBJ2-5	12	ASSVEREGETQY
TRBV7-8	TRBJ2-7	13	ASSLGEQGAYEQY
TRBV6-5	TRBJ1-4	11	ASSYGVNEKLF
TRBV7-9	TRBJ1-1	13	ASSLAQGRDTEAF
TRBV27	TRBJ2-5	13	ASSSSTTGSATQY
TRBV19	TRBJ2-7	13	ASALNPLGAYEQY
TRBV11-2	TRBJ2-3	9	ASSPPGTQY
TRBV28	TRBJ2-7	14	ASSSAGGGPSYEQY
TRBV5-1	TRBJ1-2	11	ASSRTGGDGYT